Sequencing of this T cell receptor beta chain was carried out in a study of blood T cell repertoires in COVID-19. Study-level information: The samples span acute and convalescent COVID-19 from the United States, Italy and Spain. PBMCs, B-cell-depleted T cells, or T cells provided the cDNA or gDNA that made up the material.

This clone turned up a few times. The CDR3 sequence is 15 residues long. Germline CDR1 reads SGHDT; CDR2 reads YYEEEE. Between the trimmed V and J ends, which lost 4 bases and 7 bases, there was a span of 21 bases. Per the original data handling: How many nucleated cells were present was estimated from reference gene primer amplification. Libraries were prepared by immunoSEQ multiplex PCR; TCRdb keeps only in-frame clonotypes and omits some of them. The V and J calls and the clone size are those of that table, but D and trimming were determined from the DNA. The sample records about 190,000 clones, roughly 81% being singletons.

Specimen: peripheral blood. This TCR was sampled from a woman in her 70s with active or convalescent COVID-19. J is TRBJ2-7 and V is TRBV5-6; D may be TRBD2 (6 bases). The CDR3 protein is CASSNDPGTPREQYF. The CDR3, as DNA: TGTGCCAGCAGCAACGACCCCGGGACTCCCAGGGAGCAGTACTTC.